A selection of T cell receptor beta chains follows, all from one sample in a study of siplizumab effects on memory and regulatory T cells. Measured with immunoSEQ multiplex PCR; TCRdb has only the in-frame clones, and not every one. This sample carries 75,000 to 95,000 clones, more than 80% of them seen once, and the ten largest clones take about 15%. The sample taken for sequencing was CD4+ T cells sorted from blood. The origin of the receptors is a human donor in good health. The CDR3 runs from the conserved cysteine through the conserved F or W. The D gene is left open where the match is weak. Only part of the rows carry a size: once, few, many, or a class if the clone is expanded.

V gene,clone size,J gene,D gene,CDR3 protein,CDR3 DNA
TRBV10-3,.,TRBJ2-1,TRBD2,CAISEAPGGTSGKNEQFF,TGTGCCATCAGTGAGGCCCCGGGCGGGACTAGCGGGAAAAATGAGCAGTTCTTC
TRBV7-3,.,TRBJ2-1,.,CASSPQHTPRNNEQFF,TGTGCCAGCAGCCCTCAACACACGCCCAGAAACAATGAGCAGTTCTTC
TRBV7-3,.,TRBJ1-3,.,CASSPSGSGNTIYF,TGTGCCAGCAGCCCCTCAGGCAGTGGAAACACCATATATTTT
TRBV21-1,.,TRBJ2-1,.,CASSKSHRGGYNEQFF,TGTGCCAGCAGCAAATCGCACAGAGGGGGCTACAATGAGCAGTTCTTC
TRBV20-1,few,TRBJ1-1,.,CSAERSIEAFF,TGCAGTGCCGAACGGAGTATTGAAGCTTTCTTT
TRBV6-4,.,TRBJ1-5,.,CASSADPNQPQHF,TGTGCCAGCTCGGCGGACCCCAATCAGCCCCAGCATTTT
TRBV7-9,.,TRBJ1-4,.,CASSLAMGNEKLFF,TGTGCCAGCAGCTTAGCCATGGGGAATGAAAAACTGTTTTTT
TRBV6-1,.,TRBJ2-1,TRBD1,CASSRQGASYNEQFF,TGTGCCAGCAGCAGACAGGGAGCCTCCTACAATGAGCAGTTCTTC
TRBV7-3,.,TRBJ1-1,.,CAKKGGTGEAFF,TGTGCCAAAAAAGGGGGTACCGGTGAAGCTTTCTTT
TRBV5-6,.,TRBJ1-5,.,CASSLGGETQHF,TGTGCCAGCAGCCTCGGGGGGGAGACCCAGCATTTT
TRBV4-1,.,TRBJ2-5,.,CASSQDRGKGETQYF,TGCGCCAGCAGCCAAGATCGCGGTAAGGGTGAGACCCAGTACTTC
TRBV5-4,.,TRBJ2-4,.,CASSLDRDGQYF,TGTGCCAGCAGCTTGGATAGGGACGGTCAGTACTTC
TRBV30,.,TRBJ1-2,.,CAWRGVNYGYTF,TGTGCCTGGAGGGGCGTTAACTATGGCTACACCTTC
TRBV11-3,.,TRBJ2-2,.,CASSLSGPMFF,TGTGCCAGCAGCTTGTCTGGCCCGATGTTTTTT
TRBV2,.,TRBJ1-2,TRBD1,CASIAGQGLDGYTF,TGTGCCAGCATAGCGGGACAGGGGTTAGACGGCTACACCTTC
TRBV18,few,TRBJ1-5,.,CASSLGQIGDSQPQHF,TGTGCCAGCTCACTTGGACAGATAGGGGATAGTCAGCCCCAGCATTTT
TRBV11-3,.,TRBJ1-2,TRBD1,CASSSGQDYGYTF,TGTGCCAGCAGCTCGGGACAGGACTATGGCTACACCTTC
TRBV6-5,.,TRBJ2-5,TRBD1,CASSTTGEETQYF,TGTGCCAGCAGTACGACAGGGGAAGAGACCCAGTACTTC
TRBV5-4,.,TRBJ2-4,.,CASSLAGPGKNIQYF,TGTGCCAGCAGCTTGGCTGGGCCAGGCAAAAACATTCAGTACTTC
TRBV7-2,once,TRBJ2-6,.,CASSPHPGSSGANVLTF,TGTGCCAGCAGCCCCCACCCCGGGAGCTCTGGGGCCAACGTCCTGACTTTC
TRBV10-3,.,TRBJ1-5,TRBD1,CAISGTGGGQPQHF,TGTGCCATCAGTGGGACAGGGGGAGGTCAGCCCCAGCATTTT
TRBV27,.,TRBJ2-7,.,CASSATSFAGEQYF,TGTGCCAGCAGTGCAACTAGTTTTGCTGGCGAGCAGTACTTC